Following are 26 T cell receptor beta chains from one sample sequenced in a study of blood T cell repertoires in COVID-19. Clones were read by immunoSEQ multiplex PCR, and TCRdb kept only the in-frame ones, dropping some. Counted here are roughly 200,000 clones, about 75% occurring once; the ten biggest clones make up about 9%. The sequenced material came from peripheral blood. All receptors derive from a woman aged 45-59 years with active or convalescent COVID-19.

To note about this clone: This same CDR3 is encoded by further DNA sequences in the sample. V usage is TRBV6-5 and J usage is TRBJ1-5; D might be TRBD1 (6 bases). This CDR3 region has 14 residues. V gave up 6 bases and J gave up 4 bases, with 13 bases separating them. The germline gives CDR1 MNHEY, CDR2 SVGAGI. As DNA, the CDR3 is TGTGCCAGCAGCAAACAGGGTGGTAATCAGCCCCAGCATTTT. This translates into CASSKQGGNQPQHF.

CDR3 sequence reads: CAWSVGQGRQPQHF. CDR3 nucleotides: TGTGCCTGGAGTGTTGGACAGGGCCGACAGCCCCAGCATTTT. The chain couples TRBV30 to TRBJ1-5, with 8 bases matching TRBD1. With V trimmed by 0 bases and J by 7 bases, 5 bases remained unmatched. The CDR3 has 14 residues. Germline assignment: CDR1 GTSNPN and CDR2 SVGIG (reference sequence).

This chain uses TRBV2 with TRBJ2-2; D is possibly TRBD1 (5 bases). V was shortened by 2 bases and J by 4 bases, with 11 bases between the two germline ends. The CDR3 has 15 amino acids. Germline-derived CDR1 and CDR2 are SNHLY and FYNNEI. The CDR3 nucleotides are TGTGCCAGCAGTGAATCACTTAGGGGCACCGGGGAGCTGTTTTTT. This codes for CASSESLRGTGELFF.

This chain links TRBV19 with TRBJ2-2, with D maybe TRBD1 (6 bases). From germline, CDR1 is LNHDA and CDR2 SQIVND (reference sequence). This CDR3 spans 14 amino acids. V was clipped by 6 bases and J by 7 bases, with 15 bases between them. CDR3 protein: CASRGHKPIGELFF. The CDR3 DNA follows: TGTGCCAGTAGGGGACACAAACCCATCGGGGAGCTGTTTTTT.

The chain has TRBV7-2 and TRBJ2-5, with D tentatively TRBD1 (5 bases). The germline V gene encodes CDR1 SGHTA and CDR2 FQGNSA. V lost 3 bases to trimming and J lost 1 base, with 15 bases between them. This CDR3 spans 16 amino acids. The DNA for the CDR3 is TGTGCCAGCAGCTTGCAGGGATCGACGGCCCAAGAGACCCAGTACTTC. Protein: CASSLQGSTAQETQYF.

V and J are TRBV2 and TRBJ2-5; D might be TRBD1 (5 bases). Germline V lookup: CDR1 SNHLY, CDR2 FYNNEI. Trimming stripped 4 bases from V and 5 bases from J, with 11 bases between. This CDR3 region has 13 residues. CDR3: CASSVRGRETQYF. DNA for the CDR3: TGTGCCAGCAGTGTAAGGGGCCGGGAGACCCAGTACTTC.

The chain's CDR3 is CASSIARDRAQFF. CDR3 nucleotides: TGTGCCAGCAGCATCGCCCGGGACAGGGCACAGTTCTTC. This chain joins TRBV13 and TRBJ2-1, with 9 bases aligning to TRBD1. This CDR3 contains 13 residues. In germline, CDR1 is PRHDT, CDR2 FYEKMQ (reference sequence). V was pared by 5 bases and J by 13 bases, with 9 bases of the junction left unmatched. Full variable domain (rest looked up from reference TRBV13 and TRBJ2-1): AAGVIQSPRHLIKEKRETATLKCYPIPRHDTVYWYQQGPGQDPQFLISFYEKMQSDKGSIPDRFSAQQFSDYHSELNMSSLELGDSALYFCASSIARDRAQFFGPGTRLTVL.

V gene TRBV6-2 or TRBV6-3 combines with J gene TRBJ1-2, with D tentatively TRBD1 (6 bases). This CDR3 spans 14 amino acids. Germline loops: CDR1 MNHEY, CDR2 SVGEGT. The V end was cut by 2 bases, the J end by 6 bases, with 13 bases between. CDR3 sequence: CASSYKGQKNGYTF. The CDR3 region has the DNA TGTGCCAGCAGTTACAAGGGACAAAAGAATGGCTACACCTTC.

The chain couples TRBV19 to TRBJ2-6; 7 bases map to TRBD1. CDR1 LNHDA and CDR2 SQIVND come from the germline V gene (reference sequence). The CDR3 has 15 residues. The V segment lost 3 bases and the J segment 3 bases; nucleotides outside the gene matches: 2. CDR3 sequence: CASSISGGGANVLTF. DNA of the CDR3: TGTGCCAGTAGTATTTCAGGGGGTGGGGCCAACGTCCTGACTTTC.

The gene calls are TRBV3-1 (or the pseudogene TRBV3-2) and TRBJ2-7; TRBD2 aligns across 7 bases. In germline, CDR1 is LGHDT, CDR2 YNNKEL (reference sequence). There are 15 residues in the CDR3. The V segment lost 1 base and the J segment 2 bases; nucleotides outside the gene matches: 5. The CDR3 spells CASSQGNLAAYEQYF. The CDR3 nucleotides read TGTGCCAGCAGCCAAGGTAACCTAGCGGCCTACGAGCAGTACTTC.

The chain couples TRBV10-3 to TRBJ1-6, with a possible D match to TRBD1 (5 bases). Trimming cost V 7 bases and J 8 bases, with 15 bases left between them. This CDR3 contains 14 residues. Germline V gene data show CDR1 as ENHRY and CDR2 as SYGVKD. CDR3 residues: CAITRRATDSPLHF. DNA for the CDR3: TGTGCCATCACTCGCAGGGCTACTGATTCACCCCTCCACTTT.

This clone was recorded a few times. This chain uses TRBV7-7 with TRBJ1-2; D gene uncertain. The CDR3 runs to 12 residues. V was pared by 11 bases and J by 4 bases, with 14 bases between. Looked up from germline, CDR1 is SSHAT and CDR2 is FNYEAQ (reference sequence). Written as DNA, the CDR3 is TGTGCCTGCGGGGAAGCGAGCTATGGCTACACCTTC. It yields the protein CACGEASYGYTF.

This clone was seen once. This chain uses TRBV12-5 with TRBJ2-3; 11 positions match TRBD2. The CDR3 contains 17 residues. With V trimmed by 4 bases and J by 3 bases, 9 bases remained unmatched. Germline loops: CDR1 LGHNT, CDR2 FRNRAP. In DNA form, the CDR3 reads TGTGCTAGTGGTTGGGCCCCCACTAGCGGGAGTACAGATACGCAGTATTTT. It specifies CASGWAPTSGSTDTQYF.

Only a few counts were recorded for this clone. The chain recombines TRBV11-1 with TRBJ2-3; a possible D gene is TRBD2 (5 bases). Trimming removed 1 base from V and 4 bases from J, with 12 bases in between. Germline V gene data show CDR1 as SGHAT and CDR2 as FQDESV (reference sequence). The CDR3 consists of 15 residues. The CDR3 bases are TGTGCCAGCAGCTTAGGCTCTGAGGGAGCAGATACGCAGTATTTT. This sequence encodes CASSLGSEGADTQYF.

This clone was recorded only once. The chain recombines TRBV6-5 with TRBJ2-7, with TRBD2 as a possible D gene (5 bases). V was cut by 2 bases and J by 0 bases, with 11 bases left in between. The CDR3 has 15 residues. Looked up from germline, CDR1 is MNHEY and CDR2 is SVGAGI. CDR3 in DNA: TGTGCCAGCAGTTACGGGTTAGGGAGCTCCTACGAGCAGTACTTC. This encodes CASSYGLGSSYEQYF.

This sequence joins TRBV18 and TRBJ2-5; TRBD2 matches at 7 bases. The CDR3 runs 14 residues. V shed 6 bases and J 2 bases; nucleotides not matched to a gene: 6. Germline CDR1 reads KGHSH; CDR2 reads LQKENI. Here the CDR3 DNA reads TGTGCCAGCTCTACGAGCGGGGTTCAAGAGACCCAGTACTTC. Protein product: CASSTSGVQETQYF.

This clone was observed a handful of times. The chain links TRBV4-2 to TRBJ2-1, with a possible D match to TRBD2 (7 bases). Trimming cost V 1 base and J 6 bases, with 16 bases left between them. Germline V gene lookup returns CDR1 LGHNA and CDR2 YNFKEQ. The CDR3 has 16 residues. CDR3: CASSQGRAGALNEQFF. DNA of the CDR3: TGTGCCAGCAGCCAAGGAAGGGCGGGGGCCCTCAATGAGCAGTTCTTC.

The chain carries TRBV11-2 and TRBJ2-3; 8 bases are a match to TRBD2. The CDR3 has 17 residues. V was clipped by 1 base and J by 2 bases; unmatched bases: 8. Germline V lookup: CDR1 SGHAT, CDR2 FQNNGV. CDR3 loop: CASSLGISGVFTDTQYF. Written as DNA, the CDR3 is TGTGCCAGCAGCTTAGGTATTAGCGGGGTCTTCACAGATACGCAGTATTTT.

The table lists this clone with a count of one. A read error may explain this, as a much larger clone is one base away. This chain joins TRBV7-2 and TRBJ1-6; a possible D gene is TRBD1 (5 bases). Trimming pared 4 bases from V and 7 bases from J, leaving 8 bases between. The CDR3 consists of 13 residues. CDR1 SGHTA and CDR2 FQGNSA come from the germline V gene. In DNA, the CDR3 is TGTGCCAGCAGCTCCCGACAGAATTCACCCCTCCACTTT. Protein sequence: CASSSRQNSPLHF.

This clone was recorded at least ten times. The V and J genes are TRBV9 and TRBJ2-7; maybe TRBD2 (6 bases). This CDR3 contains 15 residues. Per the germline V gene, CDR1 is SGDLS and CDR2 is YYNGEE. The V gene lost 2 bases and the J gene lost 3 bases, with 15 bases spanning the gap. CDR3 amino acids: CASSVVPGEIYEQYF. In nucleotides, the CDR3 is TGTGCCAGCAGCGTGGTCCCGGGGGAGATCTACGAGCAGTACTTC. Supplemented by reference TRBV9 and TRBJ2-7, the full variable domain reads DSGVTQTPKHLITATGQRVTLRCSPRSGDLSVYWYQQSLDQGLQFLIQYYNGEERAKGNILERFSAQQFPDLHSELNLSSLELGDSALYFCASSVVPGEIYEQYFGPGTRLTVT.

The rearrangement joins TRBV10-3 to TRBJ1-2; no definite D call. The germline gives CDR1 ENHRY, CDR2 SYGVKD. The CDR3 is 14 amino acids. V lost 1 base, J lost 0 bases, and 6 bases lay in between. CDR3 sequence (DNA): TGTGCCATCAGTGAGTACCCAGCTAACTATGGCTACACCTTC. The encoded protein is CAISEYPANYGYTF.

This sequence joins TRBV13 and TRBJ1-1; D is uncertain. Germline assignment: CDR1 PRHDT and CDR2 FYEKMQ (reference sequence). Trimming pared 7 bases from V and 4 bases from J, leaving 16 bases between. This CDR3 region has 14 residues. CDR3 DNA sequence: TGTGCCAGCACCCCTGAGAGGGAGGGCACTGAAGCTTTCTTT. As protein: CASTPEREGTEAFF. The complete variable domain, with remaining parts taken from reference TRBV13 and TRBJ1-1, reads AAGVIQSPRHLIKEKRETATLKCYPIPRHDTVYWYQQGPGQDPQFLISFYEKMQSDKGSIPDRFSAQQFSDYHSELNMSSLELGDSALYFCASTPEREGTEAFFGQGTRLTVV.

This chain links TRBV5-1 with TRBJ1-6, with D maybe TRBD1 (6 bases). CDR3 length: 15 residues. Germline V gene sequence: CDR1 SGHRS, CDR2 YFSETQ. V was cut by 5 bases and J by 0 bases, with 9 bases left in between. Here the CDR3 reads CASRRGSSYNSPLHF. CDR3 coding DNA: TGCGCCAGCAGAAGGGGGAGCTCCTATAATTCACCCCTCCACTTT.

This chain joins TRBV6-6 and TRBJ1-6, with 10 bases aligning to TRBD1. The germline V gene encodes CDR1 MNHNY and CDR2 SVGAGI (reference sequence). The ends lost 2 bases at V and 9 bases at J; junction bases unmatched: 4. The CDR3 contains 15 residues. CDR3 sequence reads: CASSYGGTGASPLHF. The CDR3, as DNA: TGTGCCAGCAGTTACGGCGGGACAGGGGCTTCACCCCTCCACTTT.

The rearrangement uses TRBV2 and TRBJ2-7; 9 positions agree with TRBD1. The CDR3 runs to 13 residues. With 8 bases clipped from V and 2 bases from J, the junction kept 4 bases outside the gene matches. Germline V gene lookup returns CDR1 SNHLY and CDR2 FYNNEI. The CDR3 DNA sequence: TGTGCCAGCGGGGACAGGGTCACCTACGAGCAGTACTTC. Protein: CASGDRVTYEQYF.

The chain has TRBV5-8 and TRBJ1-1; a weak D match, TRBD1 (6 bases). Germline V gene data show CDR1 as SGHTS and CDR2 as YDEGEE. Trimming took 4 bases from V and 0 from J, leaving 16 bases between them. The CDR3 is 16 amino acids. The CDR3 nucleotides are TGTGCCAGCAGCCGTGGACAGCTACGGGTGAACACTGAAGCTTTCTTT. Amino acid sequence: CASSRGQLRVNTEAFF.